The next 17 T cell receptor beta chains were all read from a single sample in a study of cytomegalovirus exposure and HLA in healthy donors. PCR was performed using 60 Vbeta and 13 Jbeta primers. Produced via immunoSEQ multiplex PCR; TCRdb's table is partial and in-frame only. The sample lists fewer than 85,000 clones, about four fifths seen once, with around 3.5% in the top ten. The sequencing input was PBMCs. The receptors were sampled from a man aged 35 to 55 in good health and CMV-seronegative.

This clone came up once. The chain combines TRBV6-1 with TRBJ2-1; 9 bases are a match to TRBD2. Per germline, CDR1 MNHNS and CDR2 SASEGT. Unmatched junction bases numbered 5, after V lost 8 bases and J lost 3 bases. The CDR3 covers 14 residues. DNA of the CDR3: TGTGCCAGCTTTGAGCGGGGGGTCTACAATGAGCAGTTCTTC. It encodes CASFERGVYNEQFF.

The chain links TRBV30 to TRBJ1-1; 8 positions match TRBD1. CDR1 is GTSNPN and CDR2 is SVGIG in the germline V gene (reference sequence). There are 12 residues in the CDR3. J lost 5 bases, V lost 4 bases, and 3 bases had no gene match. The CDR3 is CAWTGGRTEAFF. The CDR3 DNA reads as TGTGCCTGGACAGGGGGCAGAACTGAAGCTTTCTTT.

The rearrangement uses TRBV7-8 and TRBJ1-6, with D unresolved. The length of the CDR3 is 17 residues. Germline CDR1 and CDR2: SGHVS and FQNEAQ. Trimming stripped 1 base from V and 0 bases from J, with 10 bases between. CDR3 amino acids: CASSLVQASSYNSPLHF. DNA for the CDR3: TGTGCCAGCAGCTTAGTTCAGGCGAGCTCCTATAATTCACCCCTCCACTTT.

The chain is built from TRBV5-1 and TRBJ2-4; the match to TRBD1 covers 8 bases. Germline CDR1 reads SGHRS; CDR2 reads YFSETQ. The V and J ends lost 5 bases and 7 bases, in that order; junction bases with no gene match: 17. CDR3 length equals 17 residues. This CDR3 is CASSSRDRIEERNIQYF. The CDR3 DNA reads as TGCGCCAGCAGTTCTCGGGACAGGATCGAAGAACGGAACATTCAGTACTTC.

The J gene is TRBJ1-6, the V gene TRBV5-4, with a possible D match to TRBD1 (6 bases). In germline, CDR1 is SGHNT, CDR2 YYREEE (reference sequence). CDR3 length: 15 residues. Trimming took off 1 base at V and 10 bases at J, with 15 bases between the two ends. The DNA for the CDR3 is TGTGCCAGCAGCTTGAAAACAGGGATAGAGTCACCCCTCCACTTT. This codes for CASSLKTGIESPLHF. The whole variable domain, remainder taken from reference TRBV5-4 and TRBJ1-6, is ETGVTQSPTHLIKTRGQQVTLRCSSQSGHNTVSWYQQALGQGPQFIFQYYREEENGRGNFPPRFSGLQFPNYSSELNVNALELDDSALYLCASSLKTGIESPLHFGNGTRLTVT.

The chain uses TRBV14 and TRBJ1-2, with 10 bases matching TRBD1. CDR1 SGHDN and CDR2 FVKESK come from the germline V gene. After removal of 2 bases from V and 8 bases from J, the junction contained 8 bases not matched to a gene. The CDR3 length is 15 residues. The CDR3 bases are TGTGCCAGCAGCCAACACCCGGGACAGGGGTTCGGCTACACCTTC. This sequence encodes CASSQHPGQGFGYTF.

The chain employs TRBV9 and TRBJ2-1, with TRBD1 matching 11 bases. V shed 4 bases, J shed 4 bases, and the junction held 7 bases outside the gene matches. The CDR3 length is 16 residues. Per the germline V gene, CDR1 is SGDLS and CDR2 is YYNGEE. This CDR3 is CASSLWDRGFYNEQFF. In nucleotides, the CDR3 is TGTGCCAGCAGCTTGTGGGACAGGGGGTTTTACAATGAGCAGTTCTTC.

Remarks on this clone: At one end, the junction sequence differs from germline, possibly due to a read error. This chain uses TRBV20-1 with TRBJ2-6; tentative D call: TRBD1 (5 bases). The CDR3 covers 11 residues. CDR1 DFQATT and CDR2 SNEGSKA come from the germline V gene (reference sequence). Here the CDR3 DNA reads TGCAGTGCTAGTGGGGCCAACGTCCTGACTTTT. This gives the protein CSASGANVLTF.

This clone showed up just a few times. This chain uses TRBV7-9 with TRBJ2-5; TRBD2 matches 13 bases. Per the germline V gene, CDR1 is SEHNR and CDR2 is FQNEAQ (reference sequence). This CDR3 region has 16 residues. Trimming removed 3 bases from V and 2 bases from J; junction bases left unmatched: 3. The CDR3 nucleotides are TGTGCCAGCAGCTTCGGACTAGCGGGGGTGCAAGAGACCCAGTACTTC. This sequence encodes CASSFGLAGVQETQYF.

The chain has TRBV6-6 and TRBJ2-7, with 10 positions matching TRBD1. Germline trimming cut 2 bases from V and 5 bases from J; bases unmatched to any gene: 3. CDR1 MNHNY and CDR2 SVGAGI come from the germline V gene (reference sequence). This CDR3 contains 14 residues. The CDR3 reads CASSYGTGENEQYF. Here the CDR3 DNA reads TGTGCCAGCAGTTACGGGACAGGGGAAAACGAGCAGTACTTC.

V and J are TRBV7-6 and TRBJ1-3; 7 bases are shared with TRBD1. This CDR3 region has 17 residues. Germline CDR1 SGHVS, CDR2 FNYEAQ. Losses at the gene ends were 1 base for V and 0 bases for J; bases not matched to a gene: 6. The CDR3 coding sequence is TGTGCCAGCAGCTTAGTTCGGGGACAGAGCTCTGGAAACACCATATATTTT. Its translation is CASSLVRGQSSGNTIYF.

The CDR3 DNA is TGCGCCAGCAGCTTATCGGATACGCAGTATTTT. This codes for CASSLSDTQYF. The V gene is TRBV5-1, the J gene TRBJ2-3; D is unresolved. V lost 2 bases to trimming and J lost 6 bases, with 4 bases between them. The CDR3 runs to 11 residues. CDR1 is SGHRS and CDR2 is YFSETQ in the germline V gene.

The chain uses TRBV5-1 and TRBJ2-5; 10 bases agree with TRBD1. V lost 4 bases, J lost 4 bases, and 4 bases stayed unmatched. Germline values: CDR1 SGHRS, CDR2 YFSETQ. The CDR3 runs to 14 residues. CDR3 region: CASSVGQGGETQYF. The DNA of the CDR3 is TGCGCCAGCAGCGTAGGACAGGGGGGAGAGACCCAGTACTTC.

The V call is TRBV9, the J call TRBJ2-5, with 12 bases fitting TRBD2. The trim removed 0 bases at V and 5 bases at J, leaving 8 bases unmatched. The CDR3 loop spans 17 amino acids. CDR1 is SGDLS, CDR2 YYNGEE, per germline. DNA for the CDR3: TGTGCCAGCAGCGTAGCGTCTAGCGGGGGGGCCTGGGAGACCCAGTACTTC. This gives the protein CASSVASSGGAWETQYF.

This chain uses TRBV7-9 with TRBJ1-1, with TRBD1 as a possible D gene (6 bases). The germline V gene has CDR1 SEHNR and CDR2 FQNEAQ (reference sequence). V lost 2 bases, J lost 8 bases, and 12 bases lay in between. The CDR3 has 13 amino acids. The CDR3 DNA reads TGTGCCAGCAGCTTATCCAGGGGCGCAGAAGCTTTCTTT. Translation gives CASSLSRGAEAFF.

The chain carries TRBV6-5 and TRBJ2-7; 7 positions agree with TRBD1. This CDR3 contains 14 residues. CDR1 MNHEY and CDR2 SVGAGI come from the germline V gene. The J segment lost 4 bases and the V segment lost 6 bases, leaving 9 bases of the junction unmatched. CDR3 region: CASRPYEGQYEQYF. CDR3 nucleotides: TGTGCCAGCAGACCATACGAGGGACAGTACGAGCAGTACTTC.

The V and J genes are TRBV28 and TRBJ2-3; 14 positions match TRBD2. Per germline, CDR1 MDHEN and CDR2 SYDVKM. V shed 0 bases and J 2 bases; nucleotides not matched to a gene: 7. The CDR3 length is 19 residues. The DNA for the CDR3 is TGTGCCAGCAGTTTATGGGATCGGACTAGCGGGGGGCACACAGATACGCAGTATTTT. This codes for CASSLWDRTSGGHTDTQYF.